One T cell receptor beta chain is described in this entry. Antigen: not known. The repertoire was sequenced with immunoSEQ multiplex PCR; TCRdb's copy has only in-frame clones and lacks some. This table has 50,000 to 65,000 clones, around 78% appearing once. Trimming stripped 3 bases from V and 7 bases from J, with 14 bases between. Germline CDR1 is SGHRS and CDR2 is YFSETQ. There are 14 residues in the CDR3. The data stem from a study of vaccination effects on CD4 cells after COVID-19. After expansion with viral peptide pools in the ViraFEST assay, antigen-specific CD4+ T cells were sequenced. At the end of approximately 10 days of culture, CD4+ T cells were isolated. Each participant was administered two doses of either the BNT162b2 or the mRNA-1273 vaccine.

This chain uses TRBV5-1 with TRBJ1-5, with no clear D. Sequences were derived from CD4+ T cells from PBMCs cultured with HCoV-229E spike peptides, sampled after COVID-19 vaccination. This receptor was taken from a human donor who received a COVID-19 vaccine. The CDR3 here is CASSSGDSEQPQHF. The CDR3 DNA sequence: TGCGCCAGCAGCTCTGGGGATTCAGAACAGCCCCAGCATTTT.